This T cell receptor (beta chain) was captured in a study of glioma-infiltrating T cells after dendritic cell vaccination. About the study: Samples are from glioblastoma patients in Phase I and II dendritic cell vaccine trials. Patients received three intradermal dendritic cell vaccine injections at biweekly intervals.

Time point: after dendritic cell vaccination, including at tumor progression/relapse. Data came from immunoSEQ multiplex PCR; TCRdb stores just in-frame clones and leaves some out. In the table there are roughly 85,000 clones, around 84% of which are singletons. Sequencing used blood, obtained after dendritic cell vaccination. This TCR came from a human donor with glioblastoma.

The CDR3 here is CASRTSATYEQYF. The DNA of the CDR3 is TGTGCCAGCCGGACTAGCGCTACCTACGAGCAGTACTTC. V and J are TRBV28 and TRBJ2-7; TRBD2 matches 9 bases. Per the germline V gene, CDR1 is MDHEN and CDR2 is SYDVKM. The V and J ends lost 8 bases and 2 bases, in that order; junction bases with no gene match: 4. There are 13 residues in the CDR3.